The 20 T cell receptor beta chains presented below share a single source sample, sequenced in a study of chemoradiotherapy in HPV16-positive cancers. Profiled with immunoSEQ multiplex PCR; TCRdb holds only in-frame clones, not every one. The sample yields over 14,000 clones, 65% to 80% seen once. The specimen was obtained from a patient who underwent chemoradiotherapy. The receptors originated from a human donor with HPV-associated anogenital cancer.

CDR3: CASSPITGIEQFF. In DNA form, the CDR3 reads TGTGCCAGCAGCCCCATTACAGGGATAGAGCAGTTCTTC. The rearrangement uses TRBV7-2 and TRBJ2-1; D is possibly TRBD1 (6 bases). Germline CDR1 and CDR2: SGHTA and FQGNSA. Trimming pared 5 bases from V and 10 bases from J, leaving 15 bases between. The CDR3 totals 13 residues.

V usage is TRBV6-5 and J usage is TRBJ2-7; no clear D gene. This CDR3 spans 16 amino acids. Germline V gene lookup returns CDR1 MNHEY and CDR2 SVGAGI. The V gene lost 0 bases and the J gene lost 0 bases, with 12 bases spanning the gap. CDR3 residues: CASSYSNLRLSYEQYF. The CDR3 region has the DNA TGTGCCAGCAGTTACTCGAATCTGAGGCTCTCCTACGAGCAGTACTTC.

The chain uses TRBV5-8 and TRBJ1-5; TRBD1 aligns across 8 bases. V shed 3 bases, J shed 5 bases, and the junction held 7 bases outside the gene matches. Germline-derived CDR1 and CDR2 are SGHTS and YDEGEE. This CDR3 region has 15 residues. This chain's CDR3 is CASSSGQASDQPQHF. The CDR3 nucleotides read TGTGCCAGCAGCTCGGGACAGGCCAGCGATCAGCCCCAGCATTTT.

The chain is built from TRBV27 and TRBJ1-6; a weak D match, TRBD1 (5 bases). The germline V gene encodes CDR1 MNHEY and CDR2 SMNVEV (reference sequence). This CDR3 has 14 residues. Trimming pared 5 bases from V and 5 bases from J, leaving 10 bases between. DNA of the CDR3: TGTGCCAGCAGTCGTTCGGGGGATAATTCACCCCTCCACTTT. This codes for CASSRSGDNSPLHF.

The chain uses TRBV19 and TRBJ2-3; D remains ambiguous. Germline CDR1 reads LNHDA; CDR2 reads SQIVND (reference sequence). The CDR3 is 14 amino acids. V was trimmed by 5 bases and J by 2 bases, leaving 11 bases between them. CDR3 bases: TGTGCCAGTAGTCGAGGCGGCCCCACAGATACGCAGTATTTT. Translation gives CASSRGGPTDTQYF. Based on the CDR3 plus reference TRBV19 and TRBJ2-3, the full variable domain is DGGITQSPKYLFRKEGQNVTLSCEQNLNHDAMYWYRQDPGQGLRLIYYSQIVNDFQKGDIAEGYSVSREKKESFPLTVTSAQKNPTAFYLCASSRGGPTDTQYFGPGTRLTVL.

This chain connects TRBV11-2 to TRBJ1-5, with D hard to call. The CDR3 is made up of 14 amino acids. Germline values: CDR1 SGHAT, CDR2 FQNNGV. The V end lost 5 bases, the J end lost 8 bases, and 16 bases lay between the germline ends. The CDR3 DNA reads TGTGCCAGCAGCCGCGGACGGGCCAAGGAGCCCCAGCATTTT. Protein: CASSRGRAKEPQHF.

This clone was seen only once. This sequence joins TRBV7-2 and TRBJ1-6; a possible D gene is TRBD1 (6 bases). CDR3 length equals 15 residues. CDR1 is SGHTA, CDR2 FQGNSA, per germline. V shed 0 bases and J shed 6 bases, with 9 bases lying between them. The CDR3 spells CASSLAGGSNSPLHF. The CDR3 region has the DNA TGTGCCAGCAGCTTAGCGGGGGGCAGTAATTCACCCCTCCACTTT. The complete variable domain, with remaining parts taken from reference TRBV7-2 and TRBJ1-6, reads GAGVSQSPSNKVTEKGKDVELRCDPISGHTALYWYRQSLGQGLEFLIYFQGNSAPDKSGLPSDRFSAERTGGSVSTLTIQRTQQEDSAVYLCASSLAGGSNSPLHFGNGTRLTVT.

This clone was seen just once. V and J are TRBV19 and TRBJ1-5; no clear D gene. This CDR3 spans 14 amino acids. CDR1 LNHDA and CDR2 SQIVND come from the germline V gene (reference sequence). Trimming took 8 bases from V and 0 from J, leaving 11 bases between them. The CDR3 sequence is CASRTGNSNQPQHF. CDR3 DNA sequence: TGTGCCAGTCGGACTGGGAATAGCAATCAGCCCCAGCATTTT.

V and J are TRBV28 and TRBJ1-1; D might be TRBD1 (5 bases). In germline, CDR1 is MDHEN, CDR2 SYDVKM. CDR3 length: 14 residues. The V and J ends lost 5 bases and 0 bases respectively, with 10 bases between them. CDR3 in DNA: TGTGCCAGCAGTAGAGCGGACATGAACACTGAAGCTTTCTTT. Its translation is CASSRADMNTEAFF.

This CDR3 is CASSFDGESSYEQYF. The CDR3 nucleotides are TGTGCCAGCAGTTTCGACGGAGAAAGCTCCTACGAGCAGTACTTC. J is TRBJ2-7 and V is TRBV27; D unresolved. The CDR3 sequence is 15 residues long. Germline assignment: CDR1 MNHEY and CDR2 SMNVEV (reference sequence). V was clipped by 3 bases and J by 0 bases, with 12 bases between them.

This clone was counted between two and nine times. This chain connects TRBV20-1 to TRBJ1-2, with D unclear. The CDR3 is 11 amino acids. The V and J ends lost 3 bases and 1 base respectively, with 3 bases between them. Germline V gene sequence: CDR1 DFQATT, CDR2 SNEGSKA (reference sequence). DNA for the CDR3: TGCAGTGCTAGGGTTAACTATGGCTACACCTTC. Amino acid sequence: CSARVNYGYTF.

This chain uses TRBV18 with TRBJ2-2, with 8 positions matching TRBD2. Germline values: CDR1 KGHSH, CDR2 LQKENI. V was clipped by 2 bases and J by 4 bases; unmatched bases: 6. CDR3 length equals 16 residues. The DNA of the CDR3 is TGTGCCAGCTCACCAGGAAAGCGGGGGTTCACCGGGGAGCTGTTTTTT. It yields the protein CASSPGKRGFTGELFF.

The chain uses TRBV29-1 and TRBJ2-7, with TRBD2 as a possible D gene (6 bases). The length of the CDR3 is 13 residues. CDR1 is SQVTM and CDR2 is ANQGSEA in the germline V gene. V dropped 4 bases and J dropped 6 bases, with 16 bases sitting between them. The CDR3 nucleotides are TGCAGCGTTGGGTCGGGGGAGGACGGCGAGCAGTACTTC. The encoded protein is CSVGSGEDGEQYF.

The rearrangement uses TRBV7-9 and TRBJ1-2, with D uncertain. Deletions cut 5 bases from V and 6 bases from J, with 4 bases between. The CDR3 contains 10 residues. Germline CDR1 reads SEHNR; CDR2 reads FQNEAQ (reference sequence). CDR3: CASSLNGYTF. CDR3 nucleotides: TGTGCCAGCAGCCTAAATGGCTACACCTTC.

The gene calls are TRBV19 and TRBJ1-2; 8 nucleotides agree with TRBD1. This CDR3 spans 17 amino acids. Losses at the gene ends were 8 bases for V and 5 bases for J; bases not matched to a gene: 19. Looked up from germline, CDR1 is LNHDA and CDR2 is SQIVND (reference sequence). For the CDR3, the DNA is TGTGCCAGTCGGGCCGGGACAGGTTCCTCTACCGGGTATGGCTACACCTTC. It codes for CASRAGTGSSTGYGYTF. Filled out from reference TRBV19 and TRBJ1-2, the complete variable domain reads DGGITQSPKYLFRKEGQNVTLSCEQNLNHDAMYWYRQDPGQGLRLIYYSQIVNDFQKGDIAEGYSVSREKKESFPLTVTSAQKNPTAFYLCASRAGTGSSTGYGYTFGSGTRLTVV.

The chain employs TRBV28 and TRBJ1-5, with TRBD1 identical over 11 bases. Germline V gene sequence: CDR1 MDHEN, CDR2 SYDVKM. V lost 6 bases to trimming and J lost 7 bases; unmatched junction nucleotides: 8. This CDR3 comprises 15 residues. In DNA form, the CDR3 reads TGTGCCAGCAGGCAACCGGGACAGGGGGGGCAGCCCCAGCATTTT. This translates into CASRQPGQGGQPQHF.

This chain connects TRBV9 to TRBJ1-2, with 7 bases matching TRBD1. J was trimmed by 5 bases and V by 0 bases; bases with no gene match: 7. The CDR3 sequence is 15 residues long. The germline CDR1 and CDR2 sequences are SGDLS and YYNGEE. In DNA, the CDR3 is TGTGCCAGCAGCGTAGCCCTGACAGGGAAATATGGCTACACCTTC. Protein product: CASSVALTGKYGYTF.

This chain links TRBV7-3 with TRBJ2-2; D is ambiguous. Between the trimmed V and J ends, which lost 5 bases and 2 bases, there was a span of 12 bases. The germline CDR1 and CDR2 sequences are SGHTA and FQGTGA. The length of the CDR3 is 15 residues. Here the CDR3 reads CASSPANTNTGELFF. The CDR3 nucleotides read TGTGCCAGCAGCCCCGCCAATACAAACACCGGGGAGCTGTTTTTT.

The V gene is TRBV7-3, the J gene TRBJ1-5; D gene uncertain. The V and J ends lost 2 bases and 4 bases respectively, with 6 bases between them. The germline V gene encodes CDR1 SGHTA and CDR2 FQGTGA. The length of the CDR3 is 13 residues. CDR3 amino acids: CASSLERNQPQHF. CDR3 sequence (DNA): TGTGCCAGCAGCTTAGAGAGAAATCAGCCCCAGCATTTT.

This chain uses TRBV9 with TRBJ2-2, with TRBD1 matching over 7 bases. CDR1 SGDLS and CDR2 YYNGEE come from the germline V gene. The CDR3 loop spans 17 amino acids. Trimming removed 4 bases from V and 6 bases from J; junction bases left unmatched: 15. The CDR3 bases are TGTGCCAGCAGCCCACGACAGGGATCGAACGGTGCCGGGGAGCTGTTTTTT. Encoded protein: CASSPRQGSNGAGELFF.